This entry lists 13 T cell receptor beta chains sequenced from one sample in a study of shared clonotypes between healthy human individuals. Clones were sequenced by immunoSEQ multiplex PCR, and TCRdb holds only the in-frame ones, with some missing. The table shows some 690,000 clones, with about nine tenths occurring only once. The sample taken for sequencing was memory CD8+ T cells from PBMCs. Subset denoted: CD45RO+ cells pooled with CCR7-negative TemRA cells. The receptors derive from a man aged 18-30 years in good health. Some clones in this sample may be carry-over from other donors' samples.

The V call is TRBV19, the J call TRBJ2-7, with unresolved D. The CDR3 contains 15 residues. Trimming shortened V by 0 bases and J by 4 bases, and 13 bases separated the two germline ends. Germline CDR1 and CDR2: LNHDA and SQIVND (reference sequence). The CDR3, as DNA: TGTGCCAGTAGTATAGATCATGTCCGCGGTTACGAGCAGTACTTC. Protein: CASSIDHVRGYEQYF.

The rearrangement joins TRBV27 to TRBJ2-3; 8 nucleotides match TRBD1. CDR3 length: 14 amino acids. Per the germline V gene, CDR1 is MNHEY and CDR2 is SMNVEV (reference sequence). V shed 5 bases and J 4 bases; nucleotides not matched to a gene: 5. The CDR3 spells CASSTRQGSDTQYF. CDR3 DNA sequence: TGTGCCAGCAGTACCCGACAGGGGTCAGATACGCAGTATTTT.

The chain combines TRBV29-1 with TRBJ1-2; D gene uncertain. The CDR3 contains 15 residues. V was pared by 0 bases and J by 8 bases, with 19 bases between. The germline V gene encodes CDR1 SQVTM and CDR2 ANQGSEA. For the CDR3, the DNA is TGCAGCGTTGAAGAACCGAGGGCGAGGTTAGAGGGCTACACCTTC. Translating gives CSVEEPRARLEGYTF.

The count of this clone is one. The V and J genes are TRBV6-5 and TRBJ1-2; no clear D. The CDR3 length is 13 residues. Germline V gene lookup returns CDR1 MNHEY and CDR2 SVGAGI. The V end lost 0 bases, the J end lost 4 bases, and 6 bases lay between the germline ends. The CDR3 coding sequence is TGTGCCAGCAGTTACTCCGTCCTCTATGGCTACACCTTC. It translates to CASSYSVLYGYTF.

The V gene is TRBV2, the J gene TRBJ2-1; perhaps TRBD2 as D (5 bases). Trimming took off 2 bases at V and 7 bases at J, with 15 bases between the two ends. CDR1 and CDR2 from the germline V gene are SNHLY and FYNNEI. CDR3 length: 15 residues. CDR3 in DNA: TGTGCCAGCAGTGAAACTAGTCTCTTCGGAAATGAGCAGTTCTTC. This gives the protein CASSETSLFGNEQFF.

J is TRBJ2-2 and V is TRBV28; no reliable D call. The CDR3 loop spans 14 amino acids. The ends were cut back, 5 bases at V and 5 bases at J, with 12 bases in the middle. Germline-derived CDR1 and CDR2 are MDHEN and SYDVKM. In DNA form, the CDR3 reads TGTGCCAGCAGTAGGACCGTACAGACCGGGGAGCTGTTTTTT. Translation: CASSRTVQTGELFF.

V is TRBV5-6 and J is TRBJ1-1; 8 bases are a match to TRBD1. The germline V gene has CDR1 SGHDT and CDR2 YYEEEE. The CDR3 is 14 amino acids. The junction had 1 base not matched to a gene; V was cut back by 0 bases and J by 3 bases. In nucleotides, the CDR3 is TGTGCCAGCAGCTTGGGGACAGGGTACACTGAAGCTTTCTTT. It yields the protein CASSLGTGYTEAFF.

The chain links TRBV11-3 to TRBJ2-1; 9 nucleotides align to TRBD2. This CDR3 has 15 residues. The germline gives CDR1 SGHNT, CDR2 YENEEA. Trimming cost V 5 bases and J 6 bases; bases outside gene matches: 8. This CDR3 is CASSDSGRGSNEQFF. The CDR3 DNA reads TGTGCCAGCAGCGATAGCGGGAGAGGGAGCAATGAGCAGTTCTTC.

Details on this clone: This sample also contains other DNA sequences that code for the same CDR3. This rearrangement joins TRBV11-2 to TRBJ1-5; D gene ambiguous. Per the germline V gene, CDR1 is SGHAT and CDR2 is FQNNGV. V shed 5 bases and J shed 0 bases, with 11 bases lying between them. The CDR3 is made up of 15 amino acids. CDR3 coding DNA: TGTGCCAGCAGCCTAGGAGCATATAGCAATCAGCCCCAGCATTTT. This translates into CASSLGAYSNQPQHF.

J is TRBJ2-3 and V is TRBV13; D is perhaps TRBD2 (5 bases). The CDR3 is 16 residues long. V lost 1 base and J lost 2, with 13 bases in between. Germline V lookup: CDR1 PRHDT, CDR2 FYEKMQ (reference sequence). CDR3: CASSLEVERTTDTQYF. The CDR3, as DNA: TGTGCCAGCAGCTTAGAAGTGGAGCGGACCACAGATACGCAGTATTTT.

This clone was observed a single time. CDR3 amino acids: CASSLSSTDHSYEQYF. The CDR3 DNA reads as TGTGCCAGCAGCTTATCCTCGACAGATCACTCCTACGAGCAGTACTTC. The chain joins TRBV11-2 to TRBJ2-7; D is perhaps TRBD1 (5 bases). This CDR3 spans 16 amino acids. Trimming shortened V by 2 bases and J by 0 bases, and 14 bases separated the two germline ends. Germline V lookup: CDR1 SGHAT, CDR2 FQNNGV.

This clone was detected a few times. V is TRBV25-1 and J is TRBJ1-3; D not certain. Trimming shortened V by 3 bases and J by 1 base, and 7 bases separated the two germline ends. The length of the CDR3 is 14 residues. Germline V gives CDR1 MGHDK, CDR2 SYGVNS. This CDR3 reads CASSDSWSGNTIYF. The CDR3 bases are TGTGCCAGCAGTGACTCATGGTCTGGAAACACCATATATTTT.

V is TRBV7-6 and J is TRBJ1-1; possible D gene TRBD1, 6 bases. Germline CDR1 reads SGHVS; CDR2 reads FNYEAQ. The CDR3 has 16 residues. V was pared by 5 bases and J by 1 base, with 17 bases between. The CDR3, as DNA: TGTGCCAGCAGCCTGGGGGGGGGCACATGGAACACTGAAGCTTTCTTT. This codes for CASSLGGGTWNTEAFF.